This T cell receptor (beta chain) came from a study of T cell responses to AZD1222 COVID-19 vaccine. Points from the study as a whole: Clonal diversity was possibly underestimated, and white British individuals and females predominated among donors. Spike-wide coverage was observed for vaccine-associated CD4 TCRs, with dominant responses at 160-218 and 743-854. Baseline seropositivity occurred in only a handful of AZD1222 recipients.

The length of the CDR3 is 15 residues. Germline-derived CDR1 and CDR2 are LGHDT and YNNKEL (reference sequence). V was shortened by 2 bases and J by 2 bases, with 12 bases between the two germline ends. On this clone itself: Its antigen is not known.

The protocol was immunoSEQ multiplex PCR, while the TCRdb copy is restricted to in-frame clones and leaves out a portion. In the table there are around 160,000 clones, 90% to 95% of which are singletons. The V call is TRBV3-1 (or the pseudogene TRBV3-2), the J call TRBJ2-5, with D possibly being TRBD1 (5 bases). Sequences were derived from peripheral blood, sampled on day 0 of AZD1222 vaccination. The TCR was taken from an adult in good health. This CDR3 reads CASSQWAGQQETQYF. For the CDR3, the DNA is TGTGCCAGCAGCCAATGGGCCGGACAACAAGAGACCCAGTACTTC.